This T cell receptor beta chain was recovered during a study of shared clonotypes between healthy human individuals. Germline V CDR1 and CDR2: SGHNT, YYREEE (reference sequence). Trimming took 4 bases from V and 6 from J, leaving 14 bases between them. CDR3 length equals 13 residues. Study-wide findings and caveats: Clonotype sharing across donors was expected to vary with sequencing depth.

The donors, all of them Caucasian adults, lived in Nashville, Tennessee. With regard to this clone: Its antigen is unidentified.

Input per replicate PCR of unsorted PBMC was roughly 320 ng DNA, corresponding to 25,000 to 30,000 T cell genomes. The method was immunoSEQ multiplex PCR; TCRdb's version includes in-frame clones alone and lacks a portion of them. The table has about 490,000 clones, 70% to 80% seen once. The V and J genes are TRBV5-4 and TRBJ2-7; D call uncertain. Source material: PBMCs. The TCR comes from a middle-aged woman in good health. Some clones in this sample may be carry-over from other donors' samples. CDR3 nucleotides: TGTGCCAGCAGCCTTCGGGCGTCTACCGAGCAGTACTTC. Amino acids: CASSLRASTEQYF.